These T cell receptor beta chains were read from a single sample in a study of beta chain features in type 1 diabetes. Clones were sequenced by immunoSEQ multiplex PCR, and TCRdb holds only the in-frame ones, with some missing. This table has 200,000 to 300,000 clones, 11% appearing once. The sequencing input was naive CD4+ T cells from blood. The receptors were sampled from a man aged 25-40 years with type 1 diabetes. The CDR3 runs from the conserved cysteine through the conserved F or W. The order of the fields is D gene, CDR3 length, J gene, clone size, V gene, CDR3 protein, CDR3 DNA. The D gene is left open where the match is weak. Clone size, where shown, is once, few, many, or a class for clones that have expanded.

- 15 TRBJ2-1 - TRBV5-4 CASSLGLPAAGEQFF TGTGCCAGCAGCTTGGGTCTACCCGCCGCCGGTGAGCAGTTCTTC
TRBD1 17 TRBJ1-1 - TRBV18 CASSPYGTGHSGTEAFF TGTGCCAGCTCACCATATGGGACAGGACACTCGGGGACTGAAGCTTTCTTT
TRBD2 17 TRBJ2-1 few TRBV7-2 CASSLAASGGVGNEQFF TGTGCCAGCAGCTTAGCGGCTAGCGGGGGGGTGGGGAATGAGCAGTTCTTC
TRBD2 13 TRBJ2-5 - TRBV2 CASISGGRETQYF TGTGCCAGCATAAGCGGGGGGCGAGAGACCCAGTACTTC
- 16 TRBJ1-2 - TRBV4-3 CASSRLSTGANYGYTF TGCGCCTCCAGCAGATTGTCTACAGGAGCTAACTATGGCTACACCTTC
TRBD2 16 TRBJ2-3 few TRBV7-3 CASSLSGGAGTDTQYF TGTGCCAGCAGTCTTAGCGGGGGGGCTGGCACAGATACGCAGTATTTT
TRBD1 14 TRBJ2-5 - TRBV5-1 CASSLTGGEKTQYF TGCGCCAGCAGCTTGACAGGGGGCGAAAAGACCCAGTACTTC
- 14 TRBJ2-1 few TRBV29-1 CSVEKQVGKNEQFF TGCAGCGTTGAGAAACAGGTGGGCAAGAATGAGCAGTTCTTC
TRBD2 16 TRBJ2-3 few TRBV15 CATSITSGGSTDTQYF TGTGCCACCAGCATAACTAGCGGGGGAAGCACAGATACGCAGTATTTT
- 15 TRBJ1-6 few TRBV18 CASSSRQAIGSPLHF TGTGCCAGCTCATCGCGACAGGCTATAGGGTCACCCCTCCACTTT
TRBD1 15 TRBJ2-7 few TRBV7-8 CASSLVRTGGYEQYF TGTGCCAGCAGCTTAGTGCGGACAGGGGGATACGAGCAGTACTTC
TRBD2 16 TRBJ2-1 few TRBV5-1 CASSLGTSGGRNEQFF TGCGCCAGCAGCTTGGGGACTAGCGGGGGGCGAAATGAGCAGTTCTTC
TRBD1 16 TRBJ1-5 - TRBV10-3 CAISEYGTGDSQPQHF TGTGCCATCAGTGAGTACGGGACAGGGGACAGTCAGCCCCAGCATTTT
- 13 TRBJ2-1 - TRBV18 CASSPGASNEQFF TGTGCCAGCTCTCCAGGTGCTAGCAATGAGCAGTTCTTC
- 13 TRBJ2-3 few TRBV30 CAWSLNSGDTQYF TGTGCCTGGAGTCTAAACTCGGGAGATACGCAGTATTTT
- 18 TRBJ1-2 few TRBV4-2 CASSQFSGTRGRLYGYTF TGTGCCAGCAGCCAATTTTCAGGGACCAGGGGAAGACTTTATGGCTACACCTTC
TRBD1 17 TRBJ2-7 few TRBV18 CASSPTGGMRLNYEQYF TGTGCCAGCTCACCGACAGGGGGGATGCGGCTAAACTACGAGCAGTACTTC
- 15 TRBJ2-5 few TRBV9 CASSGDSLGQETQYF TGTGCCAGCAGCGGGGACTCCCTGGGGCAAGAGACCCAGTACTTC
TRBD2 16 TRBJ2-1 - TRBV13 CASSLGPAGGQAEQFF TGTGCCAGCAGCTTAGGTCCAGCGGGGGGGCAAGCTGAGCAGTTCTTC
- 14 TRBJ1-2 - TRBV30 CAWTLLTGLYGYTF TGTGCCTGGACCCTTTTGACAGGTCTATATGGCTACACCTTC
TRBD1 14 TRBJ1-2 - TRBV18 CASSPGQEDGGYTF TGTGCCAGCTCACCGGGACAGGAAGACGGAGGCTACACCTTC
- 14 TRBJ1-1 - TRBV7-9 CASSLVQMNTEAFF TGTGCCAGCAGCTTAGTACAGATGAACACTGAAGCTTTCTTT
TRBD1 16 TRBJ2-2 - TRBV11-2 CASSLGADRITGELFF TGTGCCAGCAGCTTAGGGGCGGACAGGATCACCGGGGAGCTGTTTTTT
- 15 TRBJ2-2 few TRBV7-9 CASSYTGLDTGELFF TGTGCCAGCAGCTACACAGGGCTCGACACCGGGGAGCTGTTTTTT
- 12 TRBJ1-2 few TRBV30 CAWSAGGDGYTF TGTGCCTGGAGTGCGGGAGGGGATGGCTACACCTTC
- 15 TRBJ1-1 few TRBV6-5 CASSYRGGMNTEAFF TGTGCCAGCAGTTACAGGGGGGGGATGAACACTGAAGCTTTCTTT
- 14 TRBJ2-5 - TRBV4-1 CASSPRGGKETQYF TGCGCCAGCAGCCCCAGAGGAGGGAAGGAGACCCAGTACTTC
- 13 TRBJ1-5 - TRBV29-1 CSVVPGVGQPQHF TGCAGCGTTGTCCCAGGGGTCGGTCAGCCCCAGCATTTT
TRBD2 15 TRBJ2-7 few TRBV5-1 CASSWTSGGSYEQYF TGCGCCAGCAGCTGGACTAGCGGGGGGTCCTACGAGCAGTACTTC
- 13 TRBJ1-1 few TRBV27 CASSSFSQGRAFF TGTGCCAGCAGTTCCTTTTCACAGGGACGGGCTTTCTTT
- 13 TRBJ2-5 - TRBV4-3 CASSQGTWETQYF TGCGCCAGCAGCCAGGGGACTTGGGAGACCCAGTACTTC
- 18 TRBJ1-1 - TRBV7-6 CASSLGQGSSTMNTEAFF TGTGCCAGCAGCTTAGGGCAGGGGAGTTCGACCATGAACACTGAAGCTTTCTTT
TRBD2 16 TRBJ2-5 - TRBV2 CASNGPSGGAQETQYF TGTGCCAGCAACGGGCCCAGCGGGGGGGCTCAAGAGACCCAGTACTTC
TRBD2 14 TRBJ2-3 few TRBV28 CASRAGGQTDTQYF TGTGCCAGCAGGGCGGGGGGGCAAACAGATACGCAGTATTTT
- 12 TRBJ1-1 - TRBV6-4 CASRTKGDEAFF TGTGCCAGCAGAACAAAGGGAGACGAAGCTTTCTTT
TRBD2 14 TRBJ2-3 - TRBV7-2 CASSFGGSTDTQYF TGTGCCAGCAGCTTCGGGGGGAGTACAGATACGCAGTATTTT
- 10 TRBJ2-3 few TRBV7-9 CASGGDTQYF TGTGCCAGCGGAGGGGATACGCAGTATTTT
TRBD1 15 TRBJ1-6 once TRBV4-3 CASSQVVGTAQTLHF TGCGCCAGCAGCCAAGTGGTCGGGACAGCTCAAACCCTCCACTTT
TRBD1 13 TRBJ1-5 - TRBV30 CAWRQTGHQPQHF TGTGCCTGGAGACAGACAGGGCATCAGCCCCAGCATTTT
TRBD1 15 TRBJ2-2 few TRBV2 CASSPGTGRVGELFF TGTGCCAGCAGTCCCGGGACAGGGCGGGTCGGGGAGCTGTTTTTT
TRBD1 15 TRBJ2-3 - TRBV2 CASSLRDRGRDTQYF TGTGCCAGCAGTCTCCGGGACAGGGGCAGAGATACGCAGTATTTT
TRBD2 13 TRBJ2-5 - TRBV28 CASSPRAGKTQYF TGTGCCAGCAGTCCGCGAGCGGGGAAGACCCAGTACTTC